Many counts were recorded for the clone carrying this TCR beta chain. What it binds is unknown. Trimming stripped 2 bases from V and 0 bases from J, with 8 bases between. Germline V gene sequence: CDR1 SEHNR, CDR2 FQNEAQ (reference sequence). CDR3 size: 14 residues. The data were taken from a study of T cells in Graves' hyperthyroidism and ophthalmopathy. Study-level findings and limits: Peripheral blood also featured most of the thyroid clonotypes expanded above 0.001.

RNA transcripts provided the source from which TCR beta CDR3 regions were amplified. The study used the HTBI primer set for a first-round RT-PCR of the TCR CDR3. Via MiXCR, TCRdb re-called the multiplex PCR reads, giving one row per CDR3 protein. The repertoire includes about 640,000 distinct CDR3 sequences, about 14% of them detected once, and 9.5% to 15% sits in the top ten. Inclusion characteristics of ophthalmopathy patients comprised a Clinical Activity Score of at least 3, a NOSPECS grade of at least 4, and duration under 3 months. Researchers barred patients who had uncontrolled infection, other autoimmune disease, pregnancy or lactation. The PBMCs studied were ones that came from approximately 9.9 ml fresh peripheral blood.

The receptor was isolated from a woman between 50 and 59 years old with Graves' ophthalmopathy. The material sequenced was blood. The V call is TRBV7-9, the J call TRBJ2-7; TRBD1 might be the D (5 bases). The DNA of the CDR3 is TGTGCCAGCAGCTTAACTACAGGCTCCTACGAGCAGTACTTC. Its protein product is CASSLTTGSYEQYF. Using reference TRBV7-9 and TRBJ2-7 for the parts outside the CDR3, the full variable domain is DTGVSQNPRHKITKRGQNVTFRCDPISEHNRLYWYRQTLGQGPEFLTYFQNEAQLEKSRLLSDRFSAERPKGSFSTLEIQRTEQGDSAMYLCASSLTTGSYEQYFGPGTRLTVT.